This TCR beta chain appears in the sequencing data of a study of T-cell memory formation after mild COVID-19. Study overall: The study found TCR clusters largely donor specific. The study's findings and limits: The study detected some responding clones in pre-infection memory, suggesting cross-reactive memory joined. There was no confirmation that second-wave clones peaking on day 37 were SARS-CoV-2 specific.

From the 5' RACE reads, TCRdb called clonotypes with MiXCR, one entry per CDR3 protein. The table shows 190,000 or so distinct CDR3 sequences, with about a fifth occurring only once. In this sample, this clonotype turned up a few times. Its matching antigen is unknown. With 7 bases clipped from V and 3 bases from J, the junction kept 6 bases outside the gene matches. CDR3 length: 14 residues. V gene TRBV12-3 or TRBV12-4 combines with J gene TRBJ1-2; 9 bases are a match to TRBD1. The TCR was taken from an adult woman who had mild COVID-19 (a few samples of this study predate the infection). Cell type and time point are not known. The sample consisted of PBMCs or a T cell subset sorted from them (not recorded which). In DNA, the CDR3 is TGTGCCAGCAAACCGGGACAGGGCTACTATGGCTACACCTTC. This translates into CASKPGQGYYGYTF.